A single sample gave rise to the 7 T cell receptor beta chains below, sequenced in a study of Ad26.COV2.S vaccination and SARS-CoV-2 variants. Treatment defined: about 20 received Ad26.COV2.S at low or high dose, single or two shots; several received placebo; per-sample allocation not given. It was on day 63 after the first vaccine or placebo injection that samples were taken. Assay used: immunoSEQ multiplex PCR; TCRdb lists only in-frame clones, some missing. The data show some 350,000 clones, around 84% seen once. The starting material was peripheral blood, obtained in a trial of Ad26.COV2.S vaccine versus placebo. Receptors originate from a person between 18 and 59 years old who received the Ad26.COV2.S COVID-19 vaccine or a placebo.

This clone came up a few times. J is TRBJ2-7 and V is TRBV29-1; TRBD1 matches at 8 bases. CDR3 length: 13 residues. The V gene's germline CDR1 is SQVTM and CDR2 ANQGSEA. Unmatched junction bases numbered 4, after V lost 4 bases and J lost 2 bases. The CDR3 sequence is CSVVGTGPYEQYF. CDR3 DNA: TGCAGCGTTGTAGGGACAGGACCCTACGAGCAGTACTTC.

The gene calls are TRBV7-8 and TRBJ1-1; D not certain. V was shortened by 2 bases and J by 3 bases, with 7 bases between the two germline ends. The CDR3 loop spans 13 amino acids. CDR1 and CDR2 (germline): SGHVS, FQNEAQ. The CDR3 is CASSLQLDTEAFF. The CDR3 coding sequence is TGTGCCAGCAGCTTACAGCTGGACACTGAAGCTTTCTTT.

This clone has a handful of counts. J is TRBJ2-7 and V is TRBV20-1; 9 positions agree with TRBD2. The V gene end was trimmed by 3 bases and the J gene end by 6 bases; junction bases not matched to a gene: 9. The length of the CDR3 is 14 residues. CDR1 DFQATT and CDR2 SNEGSKA come from the germline V gene (reference sequence). The CDR3 nucleotides read TGCAGTGCTAGTTTCACTAGCGGGCCCCTCGAGCAGTACTTC. It specifies CSASFTSGPLEQYF.

The chain uses TRBV27 and TRBJ2-2; D remains ambiguous. The germline CDR1 and CDR2 sequences are MNHEY and SMNVEV (reference sequence). This CDR3 region has 14 residues. Trimming removed 5 bases at V and 4 bases at J, with 11 bases between. In nucleotides, the CDR3 is TGTGCCAGCAGTCTGAGAGGTGGCACCGGGGAGCTGTTTTTT. Its translation is CASSLRGGTGELFF.

The rearrangement uses TRBV6-5 and TRBJ2-5; perhaps TRBD1 as D (6 bases). The CDR3 is made up of 15 amino acids. V lost 0 bases and J lost 9, with 17 bases in between. Germline V gives CDR1 MNHEY, CDR2 SVGAGI. In nucleotides, the CDR3 is TGTGCCAGCAGTTACTCAGGACAGATCCCACGGGCCCAGTACTTC. Translation: CASSYSGQIPRAQYF.

The chain couples TRBV19 to TRBJ2-7, with 8 bases that match TRBD2. With V trimmed by 0 bases and J by 3 bases, 10 bases remained unmatched. Germline-derived CDR1 and CDR2 are LNHDA and SQIVND (reference sequence). The CDR3 sequence is 17 residues long. This CDR3 reads CASSIDGISGAFYEQYF. The DNA of the CDR3 is TGTGCCAGTAGTATAGATGGGATTAGCGGGGCCTTCTACGAGCAGTACTTC.

The rearrangement uses TRBV19 and TRBJ2-5; 7 bases are a match to TRBD1. The CDR3 runs 15 residues. Germline V CDR1 and CDR2: LNHDA, SQIVND (reference sequence). Trimming cost V 5 bases and J 2 bases; bases outside gene matches: 8. CDR3 sequence (DNA): TGTGCCAGTAGTCTCGGGACAGCCCTTCAAGAGACCCAGTACTTC. It encodes CASSLGTALQETQYF.